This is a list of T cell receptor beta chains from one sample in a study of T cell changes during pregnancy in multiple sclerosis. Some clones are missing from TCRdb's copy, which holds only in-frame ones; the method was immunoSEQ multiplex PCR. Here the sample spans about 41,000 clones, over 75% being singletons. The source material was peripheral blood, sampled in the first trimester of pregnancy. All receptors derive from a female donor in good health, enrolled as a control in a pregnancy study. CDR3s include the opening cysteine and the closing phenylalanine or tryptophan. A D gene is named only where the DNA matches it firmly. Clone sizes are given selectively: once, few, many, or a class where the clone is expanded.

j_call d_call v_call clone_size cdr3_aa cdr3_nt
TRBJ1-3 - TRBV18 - CASSPEGNTIYF TGTGCCAGCTCACCAGAGGGAAACACCATATATTTT
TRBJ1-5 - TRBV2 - CASSDGAPNQPQHF TGTGCCAGCAGTGATGGGGCCCCCAATCAGCCCCAGCATTTT
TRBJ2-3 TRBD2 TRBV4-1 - CASSQDSSGRSLDTQYF TGCGCCAGCAGCCAAGATTCCAGCGGGAGGTCCCTAGATACGCAGTATTTT
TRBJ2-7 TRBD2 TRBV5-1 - CASSLGSLAGVEQYF TGCGCCAGCAGCTTGGGTTCCCTAGCGGGAGTCGAGCAGTACTTC
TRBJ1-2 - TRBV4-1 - CASSPHRRLLDGYTF TGCGCCAGCAGCCCACACAGGCGCCTTCTGGATGGCTACACCTTC
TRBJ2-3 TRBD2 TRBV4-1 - CASSQALAGRTDTQYF TGCGCCAGCAGCCAAGCCCTAGCGGGCCGCACAGATACGCAGTATTTT
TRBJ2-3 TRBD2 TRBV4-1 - CASSQNSGNTDTQYF TGCGCCAGCAGCCAGAATAGCGGGAACACAGATACGCAGTATTTT
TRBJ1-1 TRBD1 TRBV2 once CANLTGGDRTEAFF TGTGCCAACTTGACAGGGGGAGATCGGACTGAAGCTTTCTTT
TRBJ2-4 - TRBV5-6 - CASSLVSGRKNIQYF TGTGCCAGCAGCTTGGTTTCCGGCAGGAAAAACATTCAGTACTTC
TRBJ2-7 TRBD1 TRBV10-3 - CATLISNPGQGNEQYF TGTGCCACCCTAATCTCAAACCCGGGACAGGGGAACGAGCAGTACTTC
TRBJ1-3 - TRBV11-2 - CASSRGGEGNTIYF TGTGCCAGCAGCCGAGGGGGAGAGGGAAACACCATATATTTT
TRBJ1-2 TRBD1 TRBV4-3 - CASSLRTGRGYTF TGCGCCAGCAGCCTTAGGACAGGCCGTGGCTACACCTTC
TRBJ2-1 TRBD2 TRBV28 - CASSLGLAGNNEQFF TGTGCCAGCAGTTTGGGACTAGCGGGAAACAATGAGCAGTTCTTC
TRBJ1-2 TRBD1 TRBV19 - CASSPRTGGYGYTF TGTGCCAGTAGTCCACGGACAGGGGGCTATGGCTACACCTTC
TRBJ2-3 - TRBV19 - CASSMRLATDTQYF TGTGCCAGTAGTATGCGCCTAGCAACAGATACGCAGTATTTT
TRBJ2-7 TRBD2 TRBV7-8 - CASSLAPGGRANSRNEQYF TGTGCCAGCAGCTTAGCCCCGGGCGGGAGGGCCAACTCCAGGAACGAGCAGTACTTC
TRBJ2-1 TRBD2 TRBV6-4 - CASSERLAVRDEQFF TGTGCCAGCAGTGAGCGACTAGCGGTCCGGGATGAGCAGTTCTTC
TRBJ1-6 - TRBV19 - CASSLGDRSSYNSPLHF TGTGCCAGTAGTCTAGGAGACAGGAGCTCCTATAATTCACCCCTCCACTTT
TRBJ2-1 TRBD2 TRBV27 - CASSLSAGGPYEQFF TGTGCCAGCAGTTTATCGGCGGGAGGGCCCTATGAGCAGTTCTTC
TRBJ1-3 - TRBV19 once CASSIQRGSGNTIYF TGTGCCAGTAGTATTCAACGGGGCTCTGGAAACACCATATATTTT
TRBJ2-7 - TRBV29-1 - CSVSQRYRTYEQYF TGCAGCGTCTCACAGCGATACAGGACCTACGAGCAGTACTTC
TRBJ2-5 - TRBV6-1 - CASSSLETQYF TGTGCCAGCAGTTCCTTAGAGACCCAGTACTTC
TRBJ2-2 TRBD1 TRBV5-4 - CASSPRPTGENTGELFF TGTGCCAGCAGCCCCCGGCCCACAGGGGAGAACACCGGGGAGCTGTTTTTT
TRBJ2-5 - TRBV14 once CASSQVPPFTGWQETQYF TGTGCCAGCAGCCAAGTCCCCCCATTTACAGGGTGGCAAGAGACCCAGTACTTC
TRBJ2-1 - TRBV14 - CASSPWDSPSYNEQFF TGTGCCAGCAGCCCGTGGGACTCTCCCTCCTACAATGAGCAGTTCTTC
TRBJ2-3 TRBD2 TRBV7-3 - CASSRFTGLAGVKDTQYF TGTGCCAGCAGCCGTTTCACGGGACTAGCGGGAGTGAAGGATACGCAGTATTTT
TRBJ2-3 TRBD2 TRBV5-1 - CASSLSGGGDTQYF TGCGCCAGCAGCTTAAGCGGGGGCGGGGATACGCAGTATTTT
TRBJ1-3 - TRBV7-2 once CASSFARVAGNTIYF TGTGCCAGCAGCTTTGCCAGGGTAGCTGGAAACACCATATATTTT
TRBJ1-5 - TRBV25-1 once CASSEVGAGQPQHF TGTGCCAGCAGTGAGGTGGGGGCAGGGCAGCCCCAGCATTTT
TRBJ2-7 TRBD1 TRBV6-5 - CASSRGTGSSDEQYF TGTGCCAGCAGTCGAGGGACAGGGTCGTCGGACGAGCAGTACTTC
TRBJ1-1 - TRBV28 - CASSLPSFEAFF TGTGCCAGCAGTTTGCCCAGTTTTGAAGCTTTCTTT
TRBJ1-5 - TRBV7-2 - CASSLGMRDQPQHF TGTGCCAGCAGCTTAGGAATGCGGGACCAGCCCCAGCATTTT
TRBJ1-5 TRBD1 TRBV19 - CASSIGQGNQPQHF TGTGCCAGTAGTATCGGACAGGGGAATCAGCCCCAGCATTTT
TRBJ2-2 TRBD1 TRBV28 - CASSLPPGQGAGELFF TGTGCCAGCAGTTTGCCCCCGGGACAGGGGGCCGGGGAGCTGTTTTTT
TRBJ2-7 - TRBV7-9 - CASSFGAGPSYEQYF TGTGCCAGCAGCTTCGGAGCAGGGCCCTCCTACGAGCAGTACTTC
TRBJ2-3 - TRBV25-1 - CASSPLRTGGTDTQYF TGTGCCAGCAGTCCCCTGAGGACGGGAGGCACAGATACGCAGTATTTT
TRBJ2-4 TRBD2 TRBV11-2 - CASSFGSGGPAKNIQYF TGTGCCAGCAGCTTCGGGTCGGGGGGACCAGCCAAAAACATTCAGTACTTC
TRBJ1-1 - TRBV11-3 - CASSLEHNTEAFF TGTGCCAGCAGCTTAGAACACAACACTGAAGCTTTCTTT
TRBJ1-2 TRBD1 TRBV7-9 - CASSWTGSLDYGYTF TGTGCCAGCAGCTGGACAGGGAGCCTGGACTATGGCTACACCTTC
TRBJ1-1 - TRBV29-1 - CSVEVSGGANTEAFF TGCAGCGTTGAAGTTAGCGGAGGGGCTAACACTGAAGCTTTCTTT
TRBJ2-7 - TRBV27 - CASSWGGTYEQYF TGTGCCAGCAGTTGGGGCGGTACCTACGAGCAGTACTTC
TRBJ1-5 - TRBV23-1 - CASSRAPITNQPQHF TGCGCCAGCAGTCGGGCCCCGATAACCAATCAGCCCCAGCATTTT
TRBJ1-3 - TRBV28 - CASGVNRRSRNTIYF TGTGCCAGCGGAGTGAACCGTCGTTCTCGAAACACCATATATTTT
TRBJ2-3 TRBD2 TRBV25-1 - CASSESKRGIGADTQYF TGTGCCAGCAGTGAATCCAAGCGGGGCATAGGGGCAGATACGCAGTATTTT
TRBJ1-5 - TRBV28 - CASSLIQVGNQPQHF TGTGCCAGCAGTTTAATACAGGTCGGCAATCAGCCCCAGCATTTT
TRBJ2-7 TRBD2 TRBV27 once CASTERGAAEQYF TGTGCCAGCACCGAGCGGGGGGCTGCCGAGCAGTACTTC
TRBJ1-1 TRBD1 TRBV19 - CASRKGQGTEAFF TGTGCCAGTAGGAAGGGACAGGGTACTGAAGCTTTCTTT
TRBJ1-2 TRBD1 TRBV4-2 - CASSQDNRGGFNYGYTF TGTGCCAGCAGCCAAGATAACAGGGGAGGTTTTAACTATGGCTACACCTTC
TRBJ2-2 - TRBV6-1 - CASSVGGAGELFF TGTGCCAGCAGTGTAGGGGGGGCCGGGGAGCTGTTTTTT
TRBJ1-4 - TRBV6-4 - CASSASEGGNEKLFF TGTGCCAGCAGTGCCTCTGAGGGGGGGAATGAAAAACTGTTTTTT
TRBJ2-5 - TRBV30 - CAWDRGSQETQYF TGTGCCTGGGATCGTGGCAGCCAAGAGACCCAGTACTTC
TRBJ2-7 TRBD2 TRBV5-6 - CASSFRLAELYEQYF TGTGCCAGCAGCTTCCGGCTAGCGGAGTTATACGAGCAGTACTTC
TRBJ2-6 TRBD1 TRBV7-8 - CASSLSPGQGSSGANILTF TGTGCCAGCAGCTTATCTCCCGGACAGGGCAGCTCTGGGGCCAACATCCTGACTTTC
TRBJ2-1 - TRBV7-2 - CASSLQRLTGNEQFF TGTGCCAGCAGCCTCCAGCGACTAACGGGGAATGAGCAGTTCTTC
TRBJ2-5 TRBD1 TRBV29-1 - CSAGLGTGPGETQYF TGCAGCGCCGGTTTAGGGACAGGCCCTGGAGAGACCCAGTACTTC
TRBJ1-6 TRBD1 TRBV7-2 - CASSLGDRGSPLHF TGTGCCAGCAGCTTAGGGGACAGGGGTTCACCCCTCCACTTT
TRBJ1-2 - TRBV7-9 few CASSLRGEDNYGYTF TGTGCCAGCAGCTTAAGGGGCGAGGATAACTATGGCTACACCTTC
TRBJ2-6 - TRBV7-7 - CASSLGPGVHSGANVLTF TGTGCTAGCAGCTTAGGCCCTGGAGTCCACTCTGGGGCCAACGTCCTGACTTTC